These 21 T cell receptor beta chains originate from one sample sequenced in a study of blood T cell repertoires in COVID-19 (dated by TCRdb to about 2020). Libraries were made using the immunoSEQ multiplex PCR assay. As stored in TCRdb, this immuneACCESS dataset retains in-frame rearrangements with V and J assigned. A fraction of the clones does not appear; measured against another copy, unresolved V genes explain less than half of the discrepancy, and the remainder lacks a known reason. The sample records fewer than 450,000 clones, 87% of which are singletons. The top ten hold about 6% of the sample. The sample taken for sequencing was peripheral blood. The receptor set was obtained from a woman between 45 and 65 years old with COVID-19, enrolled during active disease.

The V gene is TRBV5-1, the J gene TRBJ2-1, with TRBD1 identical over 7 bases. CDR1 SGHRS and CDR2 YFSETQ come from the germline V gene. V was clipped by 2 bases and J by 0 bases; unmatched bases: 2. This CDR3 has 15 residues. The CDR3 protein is CASSFRGSSYNEQFF. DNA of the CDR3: TGCGCCAGCAGCTTCAGGGGGAGCTCCTACAATGAGCAGTTCTTC.

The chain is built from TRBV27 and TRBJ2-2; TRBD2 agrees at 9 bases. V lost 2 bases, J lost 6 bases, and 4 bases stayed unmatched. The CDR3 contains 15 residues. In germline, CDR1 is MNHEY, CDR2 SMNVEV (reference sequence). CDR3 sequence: CASSLDSGRAGELFF. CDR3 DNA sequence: TGTGCCAGCAGTTTAGATAGCGGGAGAGCCGGGGAGCTGTTTTTT.

CDR3: CASSSRDRGSYEQYF. The CDR3 nucleotides are TGTGCCAGCAGCTCCCGGGACAGGGGGTCCTACGAGCAGTACTTC. The V gene is TRBV5-6, the J gene TRBJ2-7; 11 positions match TRBD1. Per the germline V gene, CDR1 is SGHDT and CDR2 is YYEEEE. This CDR3 region has 15 residues. V was clipped by 3 bases and J by 1 base; unmatched bases: 3. Based on the CDR3 plus reference TRBV5-6 and TRBJ2-7, the full variable domain is DAGVTQSPTHLIKTRGQQVTLRCSPKSGHDTVSWYQQALGQGPQFIFQYYEEEERQRGNFPDRFSGHQFPNYSSELNVNALLLGDSALYLCASSSRDRGSYEQYFGPGTRLTVT.

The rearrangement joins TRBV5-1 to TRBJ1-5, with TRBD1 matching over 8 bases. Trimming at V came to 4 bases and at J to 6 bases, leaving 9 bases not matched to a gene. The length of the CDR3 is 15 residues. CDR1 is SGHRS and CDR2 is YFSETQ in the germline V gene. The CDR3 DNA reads TGCGCCAGCAGCCCCCAGGGGGCGCGGGGTCAGCCCCAGCATTTT. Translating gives CASSPQGARGQPQHF.

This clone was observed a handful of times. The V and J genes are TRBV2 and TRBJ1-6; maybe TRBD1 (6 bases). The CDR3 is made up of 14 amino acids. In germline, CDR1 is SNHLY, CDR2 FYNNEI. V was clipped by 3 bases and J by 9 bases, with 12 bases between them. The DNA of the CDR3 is TGTGCCAGCAGTGAGGTGGCCAGGGGTTCACCCCTCCACTTT. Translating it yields CASSEVARGSPLHF.

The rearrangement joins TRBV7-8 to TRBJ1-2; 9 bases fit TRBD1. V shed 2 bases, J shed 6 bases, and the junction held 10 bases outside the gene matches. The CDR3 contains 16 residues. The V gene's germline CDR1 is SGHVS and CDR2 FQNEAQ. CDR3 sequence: CASSLRTGQGIDGYTF. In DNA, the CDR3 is TGTGCCAGCAGCTTACGAACGGGACAGGGAATCGATGGCTACACCTTC.

CDR3 coding DNA: TGTGCCAGCAGCTTAGTTCTGGACAGGCAAGAGACCCAGTACTTC. Its protein is CASSLVLDRQETQYF. The chain joins TRBV11-2 to TRBJ2-5, with TRBD1 matching over 7 bases. This CDR3 region has 15 residues. Unmatched junction bases numbered 4, after V lost 1 base and J lost 2 bases. The germline gives CDR1 SGHAT, CDR2 FQNNGV.

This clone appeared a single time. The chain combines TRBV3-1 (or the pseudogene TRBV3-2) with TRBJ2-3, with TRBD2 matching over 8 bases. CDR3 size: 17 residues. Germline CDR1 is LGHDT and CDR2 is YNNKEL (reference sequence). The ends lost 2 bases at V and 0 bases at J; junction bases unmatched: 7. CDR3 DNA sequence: TGTGCCAGCAGCCAACGCCGACTAGCGTCTAGCACAGATACGCAGTATTTT. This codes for CASSQRRLASSTDTQYF.

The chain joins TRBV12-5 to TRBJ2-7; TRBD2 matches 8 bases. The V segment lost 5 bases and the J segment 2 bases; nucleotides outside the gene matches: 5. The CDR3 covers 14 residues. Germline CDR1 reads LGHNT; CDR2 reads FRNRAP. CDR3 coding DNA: TGTGCTAGTGGTAGAGCGGGAGAGGCCTACGAGCAGTACTTC. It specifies CASGRAGEAYEQYF.

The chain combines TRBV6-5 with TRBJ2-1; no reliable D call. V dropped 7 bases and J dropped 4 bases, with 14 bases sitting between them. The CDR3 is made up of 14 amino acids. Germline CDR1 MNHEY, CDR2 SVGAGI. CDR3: CASTLNWAYNEQFF. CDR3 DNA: TGTGCCAGCACCTTAAATTGGGCTTACAATGAGCAGTTCTTC.

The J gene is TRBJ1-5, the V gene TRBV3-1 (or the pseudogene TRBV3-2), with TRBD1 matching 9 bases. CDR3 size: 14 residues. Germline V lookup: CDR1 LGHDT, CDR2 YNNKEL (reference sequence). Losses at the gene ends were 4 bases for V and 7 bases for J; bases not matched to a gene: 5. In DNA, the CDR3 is TGTGCCAGCAGCCTAGGGACAGGGAGCCAGCCCCAGCATTTT. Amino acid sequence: CASSLGTGSQPQHF.

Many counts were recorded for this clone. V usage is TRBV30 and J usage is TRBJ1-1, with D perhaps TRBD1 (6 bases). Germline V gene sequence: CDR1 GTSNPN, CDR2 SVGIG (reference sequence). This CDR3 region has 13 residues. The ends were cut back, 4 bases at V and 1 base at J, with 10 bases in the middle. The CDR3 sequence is CAWNPGQNTEAFF. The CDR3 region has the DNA TGTGCCTGGAACCCGGGACAGAACACTGAAGCTTTCTTT.

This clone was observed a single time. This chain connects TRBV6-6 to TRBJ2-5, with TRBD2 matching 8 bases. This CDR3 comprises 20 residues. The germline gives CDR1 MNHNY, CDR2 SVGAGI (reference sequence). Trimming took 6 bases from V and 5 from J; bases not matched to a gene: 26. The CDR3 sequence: CASSRRDLIPGERESETQYF. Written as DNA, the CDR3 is TGTGCCAGCAGCCGCCGGGACCTCATCCCGGGGGAGCGGGAGTCGGAGACCCAGTACTTC.

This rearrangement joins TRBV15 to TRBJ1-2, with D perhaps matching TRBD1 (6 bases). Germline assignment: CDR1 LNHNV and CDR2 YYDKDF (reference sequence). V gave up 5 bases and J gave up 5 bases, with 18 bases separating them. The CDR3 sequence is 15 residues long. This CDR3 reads CATSVGDNLLYGYTF. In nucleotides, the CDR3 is TGTGCCACCAGCGTTGGGGACAACCTATTATATGGCTACACCTTC.

The CDR3 protein is CSARGRIQETQYF. CDR3 DNA sequence: TGCAGCGCGAGAGGGAGGATTCAAGAGACCCAGTACTTC. The chain recombines TRBV29-1 with TRBJ2-5; the D gene is possibly TRBD2 (6 bases). The CDR3 runs 13 residues. V was cut by 7 bases and J by 2 bases, with 14 bases left in between. Per the germline V gene, CDR1 is SQVTM and CDR2 is ANQGSEA.

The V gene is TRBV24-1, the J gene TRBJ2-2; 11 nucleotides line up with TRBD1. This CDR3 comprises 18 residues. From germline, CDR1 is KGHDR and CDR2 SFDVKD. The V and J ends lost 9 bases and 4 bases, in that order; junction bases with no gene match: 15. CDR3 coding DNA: TGTGCCACCGGGGACCTTGGACAGGGGGCAGCTGGCACCGGGGAGCTGTTTTTT. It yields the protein CATGDLGQGAAGTGELFF.

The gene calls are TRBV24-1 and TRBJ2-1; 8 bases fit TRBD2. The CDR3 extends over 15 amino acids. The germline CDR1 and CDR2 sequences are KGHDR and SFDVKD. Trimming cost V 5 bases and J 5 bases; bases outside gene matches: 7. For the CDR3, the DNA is TGTGCCACCAGTGGAAGCGGGAGTTTCGACAATGAGCAGTTCTTC. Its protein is CATSGSGSFDNEQFF.

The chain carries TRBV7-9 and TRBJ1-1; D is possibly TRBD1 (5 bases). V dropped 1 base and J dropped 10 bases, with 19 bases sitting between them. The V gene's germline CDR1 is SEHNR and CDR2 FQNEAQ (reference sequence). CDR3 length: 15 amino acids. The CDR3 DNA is TGTGCCAGCAGCTTAGGGGTCAGTCTCGCCCAGGGAGCTTTCTTT. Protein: CASSLGVSLAQGAFF.

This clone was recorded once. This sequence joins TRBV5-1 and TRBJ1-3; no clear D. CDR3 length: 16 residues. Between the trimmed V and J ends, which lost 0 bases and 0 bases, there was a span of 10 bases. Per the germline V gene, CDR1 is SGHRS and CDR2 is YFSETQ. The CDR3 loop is CASSLGDTASGNTIYF. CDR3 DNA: TGCGCCAGCAGCTTGGGCGATACAGCCTCTGGAAACACCATATATTTT.

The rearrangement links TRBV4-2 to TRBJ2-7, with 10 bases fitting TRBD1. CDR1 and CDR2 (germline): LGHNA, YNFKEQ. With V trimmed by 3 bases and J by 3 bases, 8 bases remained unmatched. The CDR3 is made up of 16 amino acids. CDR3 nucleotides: TGTGCCAGCAGCCAGACCGGACAGGGGGAAGGCTACGAGCAGTACTTC. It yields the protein CASSQTGQGEGYEQYF.

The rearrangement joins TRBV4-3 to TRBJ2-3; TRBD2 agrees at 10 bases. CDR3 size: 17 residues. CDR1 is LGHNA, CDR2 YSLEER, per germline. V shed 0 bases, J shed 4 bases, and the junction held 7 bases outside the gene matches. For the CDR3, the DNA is TGCGCCAGCAGCCAAGAAAGTACAGCGGGAGGGCCAGATACGCAGTATTTT. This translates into CASSQESTAGGPDTQYF.